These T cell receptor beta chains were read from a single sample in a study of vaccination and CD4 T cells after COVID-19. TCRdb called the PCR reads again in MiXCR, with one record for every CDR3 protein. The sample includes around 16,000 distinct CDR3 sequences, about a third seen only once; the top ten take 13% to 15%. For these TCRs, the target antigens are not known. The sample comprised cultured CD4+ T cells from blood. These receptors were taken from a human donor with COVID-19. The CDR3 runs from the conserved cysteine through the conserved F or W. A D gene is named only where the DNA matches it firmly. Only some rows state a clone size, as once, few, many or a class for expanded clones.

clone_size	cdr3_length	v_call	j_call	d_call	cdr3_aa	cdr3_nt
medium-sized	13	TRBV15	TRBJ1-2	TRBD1	CATGTGGDYRYTF	TGTGCCACGGGGACAGGTGGGGACTATCGCTACACCTTC
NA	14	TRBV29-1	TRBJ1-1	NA	CSVDPQGVGTEAFF	TGCAGCGTCGATCCGCAAGGGGTTGGGACTGAAGCTTTCTTT
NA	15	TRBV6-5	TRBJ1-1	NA	CASSYSTGRRAEAFF	TGTGCCAGCAGTTACTCGACGGGCCGGAGGGCTGAAGCTTTCTTT
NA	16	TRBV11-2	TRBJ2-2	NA	CASSLVTSRNTGELFF	TGTGCCAGCAGCTTAGTAACGTCAAGGAACACCGGGGAGCTGTTTTTT
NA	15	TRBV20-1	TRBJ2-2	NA	CSARVPGMGTGELFF	TGCAGTGCTAGAGTACCGGGCATGGGGACCGGGGAGCTGTTTTTT
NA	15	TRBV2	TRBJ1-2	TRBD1	CASSDRQGARDGYTF	TGTGCCAGCAGTGACCGACAGGGGGCTAGAGATGGCTACACCTTC
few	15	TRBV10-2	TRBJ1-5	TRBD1	CASSESGTANAPQHF	TGCGCCAGCAGTGAGTCAGGGACAGCCAATGCGCCCCAGCATTTT
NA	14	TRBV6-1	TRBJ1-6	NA	CASRIQGLDSPLHF	TGTGCCAGCAGAATACAGGGTTTGGATTCACCCCTCCACTTT
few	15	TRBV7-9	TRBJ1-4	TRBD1	CASSLAGQGDEKLFF	TGTGCCAGCAGCTTAGCTGGACAGGGTGATGAAAAACTGTTTTTT
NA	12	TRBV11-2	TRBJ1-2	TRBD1	CASSLQGYGYTF	TGTGCCAGCAGCCTACAGGGGTACGGCTACACCTTC
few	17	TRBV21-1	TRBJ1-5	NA	CASSNKGRHYSNQPQHF	TGTGCCAGCAGCAACAAAGGACGGCACTATAGCAATCAGCCCCAGCATTTT
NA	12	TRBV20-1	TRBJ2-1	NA	CSAILRGNEQFF	TGCAGTGCTATCCTTCGGGGGAATGAGCAGTTCTTC